What follows is one T cell receptor beta chain and its context. The CDR3 runs 17 residues. CDR1 and CDR2 from the germline V gene are WNHNN and SYGVQD (reference sequence). V lost 0 bases and J lost 0, with 12 bases in between. TCRdb's table, derived via immunoSEQ multiplex PCR, lists solely in-frame clones and lacks some. The repertoire holds tens of thousands of clones, with over 55% as singletons. The data originate from a study of radiotherapy plus CTLA-4 blockade in lung cancer. This rearrangement joins TRBV10-1 to TRBJ2-1, with D maybe TRBD1 (6 bases). Material: peripheral blood, obtained from a patient treated with radiotherapy plus ipilimumab. The origin of this receptor is a human donor with non-small cell lung cancer whose response to radiotherapy plus ipilimumab could not be evaluated. This chain's CDR3 is CASSESRQASSYNEQFF. Here the CDR3 DNA reads TGCGCCAGCAGTGAGTCACGACAGGCCAGCTCCTACAATGAGCAGTTCTTC.